Following are 29 T cell receptor beta chains from one sample sequenced in a study of T-cell reconstitution after alpha-beta-depleted transplantation in children. TCRbeta library construction was performed incorporating unique molecular identifiers. TCRdb reprocessed the PCR reads via MiXCR and lists one record per CDR3 protein. The sample carries about 300,000 distinct CDR3 sequences, around 10% recorded once. The sample consisted of PBMCs, taken before TCRalphabeta/CD19-depleted stem cell transplant. All receptors come from a boy younger than two with acute myeloid leukemia, due to receive a stem cell transplant.

The chain links TRBV20-1 to TRBJ1-5; 8 bases line up with TRBD1. The J call may be mistaken, given a closer DNA end match to TRBJ2-3. The length of the CDR3 is 13 residues. Germline values: CDR1 DFQATT, CDR2 SNEGSKA (reference sequence). In DNA form, the CDR3 reads TGCAGTGTTACAGGGGGATATGATCAGTCCCAGTATTTT. Translating it yields CSVTGGYDQSQYF.

This clonotype came up many times. The chain uses TRBV12-3 or TRBV12-4 and TRBJ2-5; D gene uncertain. The CDR3 runs 13 residues. V shed 6 bases and J shed 5 bases, with 13 bases lying between them. CDR3: CASSLGMVETQYF. The CDR3 DNA sequence: TGTGCCAGCAGCCTTGGGATGGTGGAGACCCAGTACTTC.

This clonotype came up many times. The chain uses TRBV4-2 and TRBJ2-1, with 10 bases aligning to TRBD2. The CDR3 consists of 16 residues. The J segment lost 9 bases and the V segment lost 0 bases, leaving 8 bases of the junction unmatched. Germline loops: CDR1 LGHNA, CDR2 YNFKEQ. The CDR3 reads CASSQDSLAGVSEQFF. CDR3 in DNA: TGTGCCAGCAGCCAAGACTCCCTAGCGGGGGTAAGTGAGCAGTTCTTC.

CDR3 sequence (DNA): TGTGCCAGCAGCTTGGCACTAGCGGGCCCCGTAAACACAGATACGCAGTATTTT. Protein: CASSLALAGPVNTDTQYF. V gene TRBV5-5 combines with J gene TRBJ2-3; 9 positions match TRBD2. Germline CDR1 SGHKS, CDR2 YYEKEE (reference sequence). Unmatched junction bases numbered 10, after V lost 0 bases and J lost 2 bases. The CDR3 has 18 residues. Looking up the rest from reference TRBV5-5 and TRBJ2-3 gives the full variable domain: DAGVTQSPTHLIKTRGQQVTLRCSPISGHKSVSWYQQVLGQGPQFIFQYYEKEERGRGNFPDRFSARQFPNYSSELNVNALLLGDSALYLCASSLALAGPVNTDTQYFGPGTRLTVL.

This clonotype was seen at least ten times. The V and J genes are TRBV11-2 and TRBJ2-5; D gene uncertain. Germline CDR1 reads SGHAT; CDR2 reads FQNNGV. The CDR3 has 13 amino acids. Trimming removed 6 bases at V and 2 bases at J, with 10 bases between. The CDR3 loop reads CASRLGRQETQYF. The DNA for the CDR3 is TGTGCCAGCAGGCTCGGACGGCAAGAGACCCAGTACTTC. Drawing the rest from reference TRBV11-2 and TRBJ2-5, the complete variable domain is EAGVAQSPRYKIIEKRQSVAFWCNPISGHATLYWYQQILGQGPKLLIQFQNNGVVDDSQLPKDRFSAERLKGVDSTLKIQPAKLEDSAVYLCASRLGRQETQYFGPGTRLLVL.

The chain uses TRBV5-1 and TRBJ2-7; possibly TRBD1 for D (5 bases). The germline V and J ends were trimmed by 5 bases and 2 bases, with 17 bases remaining between them. The CDR3 loop spans 15 amino acids. CDR1 and CDR2 (germline): SGHRS, YFSETQ. In nucleotides, the CDR3 is TGCGCCAGCAGTCACCGACGACAGTCAACCTACGAGCAGTACTTC. This sequence encodes CASSHRRQSTYEQYF.

A note on this clonotype: Given a much more abundant clone one base away, this may be a read error. No conserved phenylalanine or tryptophan is present at the end of the CDR3, so a read error is the likely explanation. V usage is TRBV20-1 and J usage is TRBJ2-5; TRBD2 is a possible D gene (5 bases). Trimming cost V 0 bases and J 4 bases, with 15 bases left between them. The length of the CDR3 is 15 residues. Germline assignment: CDR1 DFQATT and CDR2 SNEGSKA (reference sequence). The CDR3 DNA is TGCAGTGCTAGAGAGCATCCGGGGTTGGGAGAGACCCAGTACTCC. Translation: CSAREHPGLGETQYS.

This clonotype was picked up many times. CDR3 nucleotide sequence: TGTGCCAGCAGCGCGAGAAACTATGGCTACACCTTC. Encoded protein: CASSARNYGYTF. The V and J genes are TRBV4-2 and TRBJ1-2; D is undetermined. The CDR3 has 12 amino acids. V shed 5 bases and J shed 2 bases, with 6 bases lying between them. Germline-derived CDR1 and CDR2 are LGHNA and YNFKEQ.

In this sample, this clonotype turned up many times. The chain links TRBV7-2 to TRBJ2-5; 8 nucleotides match TRBD2. Germline CDR1 is SGHTA and CDR2 is FQGNSA. The CDR3 has 15 amino acids. J was trimmed by 1 base and V by 3 bases; bases with no gene match: 4. CDR3 amino acids: CASSFLAGGQETQYF. Here the CDR3 DNA reads TGTGCCAGCAGCTTCCTGGCGGGGGGCCAAGAGACCCAGTACTTC.

There are many counts of this clonotype. CDR3 DNA: TGTGCCAGCAGGGAGGGTTTGGGACCGGCAGGGGAGCTGTTTTTT. As protein: CASREGLGPAGELFF. This chain connects TRBV28 to TRBJ2-2; TRBD2 might be the D (6 bases). The V end lost 6 bases, the J end lost 8 bases, and 19 bases lay between the germline ends. This CDR3 comprises 15 residues. Germline CDR1 reads MDHEN; CDR2 reads SYDVKM. Full variable domain (remainder filled in from reference TRBV28 and TRBJ2-2): DVKVTQSSRYLVKRTGEKVFLECVQDMDHENMFWYRQDPGLGLRLIYFSYDVKMKEKGDIPEGYSVSREKKERFSLILESASTNQTSMYLCASREGLGPAGELFFGEGSRLTVL.

The V and J genes are TRBV30 and TRBJ2-7; 7 bases line up with TRBD1. The junction had 6 bases not matched to a gene; V was cut back by 5 bases and J by 2 bases. The germline V gene has CDR1 GTSNPN and CDR2 SVGIG (reference sequence). CDR3 size: 13 residues. The CDR3 region has the DNA TGTGCCTGGGACGACAGGGTCCCCTACGAGCAGTACTTC. Translation gives CAWDDRVPYEQYF.

This clonotype has a handful of counts. V gene TRBV13 combines with J gene TRBJ2-3; 7 nucleotides agree with TRBD2. In germline, CDR1 is PRHDT, CDR2 FYEKMQ (reference sequence). The ends lost 5 bases at V and 1 base at J; junction bases unmatched: 9. CDR3 length: 16 amino acids. The CDR3 loop reads CASSPGPSGRTDTQYF. As DNA, the CDR3 is TGTGCCAGCAGCCCAGGGCCTAGCGGTCGCACAGATACGCAGTATTTT. Full variable domain (rest looked up from reference TRBV13 and TRBJ2-3): AAGVIQSPRHLIKEKRETATLKCYPIPRHDTVYWYQQGPGQDPQFLISFYEKMQSDKGSIPDRFSAQQFSDYHSELNMSSLELGDSALYFCASSPGPSGRTDTQYFGPGTRLTVL.

This clonotype was found many times. This CDR3 reads CASSQSSLGAVSGYTF. The DNA for the CDR3 is TGCGCCAGCAGCCAATCCTCCCTCGGGGCCGTGAGTGGCTACACCTTC. This chain links TRBV4-3 with TRBJ1-2; possibly TRBD1 for D (5 bases). There are 16 residues in the CDR3. Germline CDR1 reads LGHNA; CDR2 reads YSLEER. With 2 bases removed from V and 7 bases from J, the gap between germline ends came to 20 bases.

This clonotype was seen a few times. As DNA, the CDR3 is TGTGCCTGGAGGGGCCCCTTGGAGCAGTACTTC. This gives the protein CAWRGPLEQYF. The chain joins TRBV30 to TRBJ2-7, with D unclear. Per germline, CDR1 GTSNPN and CDR2 SVGIG (reference sequence). The CDR3 extends over 11 amino acids. V shed 3 bases and J shed 7 bases, with 10 bases lying between them. The full variable domain, rest sourced from reference TRBV30 and TRBJ2-7, is SQTIHQWPATLVQPVGSPLSLECTVEGTSNPNLYWYRQAAGRGLQLLFYSVGIGQISSEVPQNLSASRPQDRQFILSSKKLLLSDSGFYLCAWRGPLEQYFGPGTRLTVT.

This clonotype was observed many times. The chain combines TRBV9 with TRBJ2-1; D is uncertain. This CDR3 region has 12 residues. The ends were cut back, 1 base at V and 11 bases at J, with 10 bases in the middle. Per germline, CDR1 SGDLS and CDR2 YYNGEE. The CDR3 spells CASSVKESQQFF. The CDR3 DNA is TGTGCCAGCAGCGTAAAGGAGTCGCAGCAGTTCTTC.

Many counts were recorded for this clonotype. The V call is TRBV2, the J call TRBJ1-1; D perhaps matches TRBD1 (5 bases). Trimming took off 6 bases at V and 6 bases at J, with 11 bases between the two ends. From germline, CDR1 is SNHLY and CDR2 FYNNEI. This CDR3 spans 12 amino acids. The DNA of the CDR3 is TGTGCCAGCAGGAGGGACGGGGCTGAAGCTTTCTTT. It encodes CASRRDGAEAFF.

This clonotype was detected a few times. The V call is TRBV12-3 or TRBV12-4, the J call TRBJ2-2, with 10 bases aligning to TRBD2. Trimming removed 3 bases from V and 2 bases from J; junction bases left unmatched: 6. This CDR3 comprises 17 residues. The CDR3 protein is CASSFRTSGSNTGELFF. In DNA, the CDR3 is TGTGCCAGCAGTTTCAGGACTAGCGGATCCAACACCGGGGAGCTGTTTTTT.

This clonotype has at least ten counts. This sequence joins TRBV18 and TRBJ2-3; D is unclear. Trimming took 0 bases from V and 7 from J, leaving 11 bases between them. This CDR3 region has 14 residues. Germline V gives CDR1 KGHSH, CDR2 LQKENI. The CDR3 reads CASSPPGTPHTQYF. The CDR3 region has the DNA TGTGCCAGCTCACCACCTGGCACCCCACATACGCAGTATTTT. The complete variable domain, with remaining parts taken from reference TRBV18 and TRBJ2-3, reads NAGVMQNPRHLVRRRGQEARLRCSPMKGHSHVYWYRQLPEEGLKFMVYLQKENIIDESGMPKERFSAEFPKEGPSILRIQQVVRGDSAAYFCASSPPGTPHTQYFGPGTRLTVL.

This clonotype was observed at least ten times. The chain is built from TRBV7-2 and TRBJ1-2; no reliable D call. Trimming removed 1 base from V and 4 bases from J, with 7 bases in between. Germline V lookup: CDR1 SGHTA, CDR2 FQGNSA. The CDR3 is 13 residues long. CDR3 amino acids: CASSLGAAYGYTF. Here the CDR3 DNA reads TGTGCCAGCAGCTTAGGGGCAGCCTATGGCTACACCTTC.

This clonotype came up many times. The chain links TRBV12-5 to TRBJ2-1; possible D gene TRBD2, 6 bases. The V and J ends lost 4 bases and 10 bases respectively, with 11 bases between them. CDR1 is LGHNT, CDR2 FRNRAP, per germline. CDR3 size: 12 residues. The CDR3 DNA reads as TGTGCTAGTGGTTGGAGGGGTGGGGAGCAGTTCTTC. It encodes CASGWRGGEQFF. The whole variable domain, filled in from reference TRBV12-5 and TRBJ2-1, reads DARVTQTPRHKVTEMGQEVTMRCQPILGHNTVFWYRQTMMQGLELLAYFRNRAPLDDSGMPKDRFSAEMPDATLATLKIQPSEPRDSAVYFCASGWRGGEQFFGPGTRLTVL.

About this clonotype itself: Germline is not matched at one junction end, which may reflect a read error. The J gene is TRBJ2-3, the V gene TRBV20-1; 10 bases fit TRBD2. Germline CDR1 and CDR2: DFQATT and SNEGSKA (reference sequence). The CDR3 length is 16 residues. CDR3 sequence: CCARDASGGSTDTQYF. The DNA for the CDR3 is TGCTGTGCTAGAGATGCTAGCGGGGGAAGCACAGATACGCAGTATTTT.

As regards this clonotype: A read error is possible here, since a much larger clone lies one base away. V and J are TRBV27 and TRBJ1-2, with D possibly being TRBD1 (5 bases). The V gene's germline CDR1 is MNHEY and CDR2 SMNVEV (reference sequence). CDR3 length: 14 residues. For the CDR3, the DNA is TGTGCCAGCAGTCCCTCGACAGCTAACTATGGCTCCACCTTC. Translated, it gives CASSPSTANYGSTF.

This clonotype was seen at least ten times. The V gene is TRBV7-8, the J gene TRBJ2-1, with D tentatively TRBD1 (7 bases). V was trimmed by 7 bases and J by 3 bases, leaving 16 bases between them. There are 15 residues in the CDR3. Germline-derived CDR1 and CDR2 are SGHVS and FQNEAQ. The CDR3 bases are TGTGCCAGCATCCCGGGGGACAGTCTCTACAATGAGCAGTTCTTC. It codes for CASIPGDSLYNEQFF. Full variable domain (remainder filled in from reference TRBV7-8 and TRBJ2-1): GAGVSQSPRYKVAKRGQDVALRCDPISGHVSLFWYQQALGQGPEFLTYFQNEAQLDKSGLPSDRFFAERPEGSVSTLKIQRTQQEDSAVYLCASIPGDSLYNEQFFGPGTRLTVL.

In its sample, this clonotype was seen many times. This chain connects TRBV7-2 to TRBJ1-2, with D possibly matching TRBD1 (6 bases). Looked up from germline, CDR1 is SGHTA and CDR2 is FQGNSA. This CDR3 spans 16 amino acids. V was pared by 3 bases and J by 4 bases, with 18 bases between. The CDR3 nucleotides are TGTGCCAGCAGCTTGCAGACAGGTCGTATTGGCTATGGCTACACCTTC. It encodes CASSLQTGRIGYGYTF.

V usage is TRBV6-5 and J usage is TRBJ1-5; TRBD1 is a possible D gene (6 bases). The germline gives CDR1 MNHEY, CDR2 SVGAGI. Between the trimmed V and J ends, which lost 5 bases and 6 bases, there was a span of 17 bases. The CDR3 extends over 15 amino acids. This CDR3 is CASSNPGRGSQPQHF. DNA for the CDR3: TGTGCCAGCAGTAACCCAGGCAGGGGCAGTCAGCCCCAGCATTTT.

The chain joins TRBV29-1 to TRBJ2-7; D assignment may be TRBD1 or TRBD2 (6 bases each). Germline V gene data show CDR1 as SQVTM and CDR2 as ANQGSEA. With 6 bases removed from V and 6 bases from J, the gap between germline ends came to 15 bases. CDR3 length: 12 amino acids. The CDR3 nucleotides read TGCAGCGTCAACCCCAGGGGAGGCGAGCAGTACTTC. Encoded protein: CSVNPRGGEQYF.

This clonotype was seen at least ten times. This chain uses TRBV13 with TRBJ2-3; D is possibly TRBD2 (5 bases). Trimming took off 0 bases at V and 1 base at J, with 8 bases between the two ends. This CDR3 has 15 residues. Per the germline V gene, CDR1 is PRHDT and CDR2 is FYEKMQ (reference sequence). CDR3 nucleotide sequence: TGTGCCAGCAGCTTAGGAGAGGGCGGCACAGATACGCAGTATTTT. This codes for CASSLGEGGTDTQYF.

In nucleotides, the CDR3 is TGTGCCAGCAGCCACCGGGACAGTTCTTCCTACGAGCAGTACTTC. It is translated as CASSHRDSSSYEQYF. The gene calls are TRBV3-1 and TRBJ2-7, with 7 bases matching TRBD1. The J segment lost 1 base and the V segment lost 3 bases, leaving 6 bases of the junction unmatched. The V gene's germline CDR1 is LGHDT and CDR2 YNNKEL (reference sequence). The CDR3 is 15 amino acids.

This clonotype was counted at least ten times. This chain uses TRBV12-3 or TRBV12-4 with TRBJ2-3, with D unresolved. V dropped 1 base and J dropped 7 bases, with 6 bases sitting between them. This CDR3 comprises 12 residues. DNA for the CDR3: TGTGCCAGCAGTTTAGGGTTAAATACGCAGTATTTT. It translates to CASSLGLNTQYF.